Below, one T cell receptor (delta chain) is given with its context. Its antigen remains unknown. This is likely an artifact of a read error, given a far larger clone one base away. Other nucleotide sequences from this sample produce the same CDR3. This specimen comes from a study of gammadelta T cells in human blood. General study points: Microbial exposure appeared to drive polyclonal γδ T cell expansion after birth.

TCRdb fed the RT-PCR reads to CATT. The data show more than 800 delta-chain clones, more than 50% seen once. This CDR3 spans 20 amino acids. V was trimmed by 0 bases and J by 0 bases, leaving 17 bases between them. CDR1 GEAIGNYY and CDR2 EKD come from the germline V gene. The chain combines TRDV2 with TRDJ3; D perhaps matches TRDD3 (6 bases). The sequenced sample was Vgamma9Vdelta2 gamma-delta T cells from cord blood. This clonotype was sampled from a newborn. This CDR3 reads CACDTVRGNVGSWDTRQMFF. In DNA form, the CDR3 reads TGTGCCTGTGACACCGTCCGGGGGAATGTTGGCTCCTGGGACACCCGACAGATGTTTTTC.